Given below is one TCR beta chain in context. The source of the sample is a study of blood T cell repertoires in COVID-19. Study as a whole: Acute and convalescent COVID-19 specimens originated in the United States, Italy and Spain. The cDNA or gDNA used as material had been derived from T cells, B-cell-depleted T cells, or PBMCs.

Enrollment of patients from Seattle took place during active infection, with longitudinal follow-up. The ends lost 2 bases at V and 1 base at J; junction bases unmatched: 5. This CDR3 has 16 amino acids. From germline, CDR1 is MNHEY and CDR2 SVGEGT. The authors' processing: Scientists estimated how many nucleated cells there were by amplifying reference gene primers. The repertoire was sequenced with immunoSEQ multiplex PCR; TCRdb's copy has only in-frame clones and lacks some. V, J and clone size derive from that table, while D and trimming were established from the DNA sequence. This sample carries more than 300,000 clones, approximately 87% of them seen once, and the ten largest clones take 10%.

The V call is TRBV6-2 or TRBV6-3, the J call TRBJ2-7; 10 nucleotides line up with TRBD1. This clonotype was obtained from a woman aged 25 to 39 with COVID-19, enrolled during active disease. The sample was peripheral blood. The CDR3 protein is CASSYTRQGASYEQYF. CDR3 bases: TGTGCCAGCAGTTACACTAGACAGGGGGCTTCCTACGAGCAGTACTTC.